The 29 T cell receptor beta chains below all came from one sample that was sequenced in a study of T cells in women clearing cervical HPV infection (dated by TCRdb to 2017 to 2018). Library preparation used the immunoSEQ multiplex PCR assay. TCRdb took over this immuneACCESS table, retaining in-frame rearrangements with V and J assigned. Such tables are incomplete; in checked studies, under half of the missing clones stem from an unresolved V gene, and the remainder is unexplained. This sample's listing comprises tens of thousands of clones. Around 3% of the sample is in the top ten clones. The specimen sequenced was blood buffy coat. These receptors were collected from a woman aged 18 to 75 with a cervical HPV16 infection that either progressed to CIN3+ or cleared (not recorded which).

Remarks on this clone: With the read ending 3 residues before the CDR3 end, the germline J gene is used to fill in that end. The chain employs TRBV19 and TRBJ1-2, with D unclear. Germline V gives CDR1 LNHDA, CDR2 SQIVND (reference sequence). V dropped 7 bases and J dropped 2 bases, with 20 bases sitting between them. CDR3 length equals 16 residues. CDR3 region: CASTPGREGGNYGYTF. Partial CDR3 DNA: TGTGCCAGTACCCCGGGGAGGGAAGGTGGAAACTATGGC.

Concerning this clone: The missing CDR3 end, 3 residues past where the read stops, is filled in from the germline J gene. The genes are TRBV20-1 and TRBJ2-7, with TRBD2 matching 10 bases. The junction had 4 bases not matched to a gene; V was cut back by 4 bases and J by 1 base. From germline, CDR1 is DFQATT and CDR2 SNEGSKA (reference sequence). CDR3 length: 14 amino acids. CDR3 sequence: CSAMSSGSSYEQYF. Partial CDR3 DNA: TGCAGTGCTATGTCTAGCGGGAGTTCCTACGAG.

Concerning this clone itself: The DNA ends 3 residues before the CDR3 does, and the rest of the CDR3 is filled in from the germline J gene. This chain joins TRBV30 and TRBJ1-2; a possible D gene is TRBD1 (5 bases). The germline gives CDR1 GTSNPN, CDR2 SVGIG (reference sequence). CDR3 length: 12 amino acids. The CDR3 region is CAWSPGVGGYTF. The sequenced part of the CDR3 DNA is TGTGCCTGGAGTCCGGGGGTGGGAGGC.

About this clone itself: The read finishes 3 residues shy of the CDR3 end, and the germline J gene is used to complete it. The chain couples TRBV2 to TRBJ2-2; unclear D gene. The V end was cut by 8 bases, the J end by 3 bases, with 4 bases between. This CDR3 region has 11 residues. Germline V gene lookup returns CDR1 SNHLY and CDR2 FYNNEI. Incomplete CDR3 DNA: TGTGCCAGCCGGTACACCGGGGAG. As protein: CASRYTGE. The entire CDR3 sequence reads CASRYTGELFF.

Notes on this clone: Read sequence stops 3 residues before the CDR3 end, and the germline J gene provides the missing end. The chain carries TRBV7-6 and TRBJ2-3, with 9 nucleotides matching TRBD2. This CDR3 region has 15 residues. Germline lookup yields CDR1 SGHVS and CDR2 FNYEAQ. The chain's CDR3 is CASSSPLAGRETQYF. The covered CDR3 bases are TGTGCCAGCAGCTCCCCACTAGCGGGCAGGGAGACG.

The CDR3 bases that were read are TGCAGTGCTAGAGCGAGTTACTCC. Translated: CSARASYS. The CDR3 as a whole reads CSARASYSIYF. The V gene is TRBV20-1, the J gene TRBJ1-3; no clear D. Read sequence stops 3 residues before the CDR3 end, and the germline J gene provides the missing end. Germline-derived CDR1 and CDR2 are DFQATT and SNEGSKA (reference sequence). The CDR3 extends over 11 amino acids.

CDR3 in amino acids: CSARSGGAAGELFF. The CDR3 bases that were read are TGCAGTGCTAGAAGCGGGGGGGCCGCCGGGGAG. The chain recombines TRBV20-1 with TRBJ2-2; 10 nucleotides match TRBD2. The sequenced fragment ends 3 residues before the CDR3 boundary, so the rest is inferred from the germline J gene. Germline V gene lookup returns CDR1 DFQATT and CDR2 SNEGSKA (reference sequence). Trimming took 2 bases from V and 6 from J; bases not matched to a gene: 3. The CDR3 runs to 14 residues.

The sequenced CDR3 bases are TGTGCCACCCGACAGAGCCACAATGAC. This sequence encodes CATRQSHND. The CDR3, in full, reads CATRQSHNDYTF. V usage is TRBV2 and J usage is TRBJ1-2, with D perhaps matching TRBD1 (5 bases). The observed sequence ends 3 residues before the CDR3 terminus, with the missing tail filled in from the germline J gene. Germline V CDR1 and CDR2: SNHLY, FYNNEI. The CDR3 is 12 amino acids.

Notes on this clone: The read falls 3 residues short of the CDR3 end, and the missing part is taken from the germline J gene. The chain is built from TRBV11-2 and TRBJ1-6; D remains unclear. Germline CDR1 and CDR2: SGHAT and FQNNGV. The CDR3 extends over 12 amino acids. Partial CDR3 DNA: TGTGCCAGCAGCTTCGTCGGGTTGACC. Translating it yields CASSFVGLT. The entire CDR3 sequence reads CASSFVGLTLHF.

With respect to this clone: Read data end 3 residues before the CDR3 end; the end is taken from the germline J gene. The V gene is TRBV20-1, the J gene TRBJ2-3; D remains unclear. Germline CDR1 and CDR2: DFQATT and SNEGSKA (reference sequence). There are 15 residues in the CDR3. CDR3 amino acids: CSARGRGAIQETQYF. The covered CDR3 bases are TGCAGTGCTAGAGGTCGCGGAGCTATCCAAGAGACG.

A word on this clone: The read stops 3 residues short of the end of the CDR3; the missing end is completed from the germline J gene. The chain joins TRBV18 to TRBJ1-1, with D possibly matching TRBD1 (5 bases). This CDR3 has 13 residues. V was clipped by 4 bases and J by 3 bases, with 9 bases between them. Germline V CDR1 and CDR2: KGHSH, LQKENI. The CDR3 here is CASSQGRDTEAFF. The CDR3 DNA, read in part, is TGTGCCAGCTCACAGGGGCGTGACACTGAA.

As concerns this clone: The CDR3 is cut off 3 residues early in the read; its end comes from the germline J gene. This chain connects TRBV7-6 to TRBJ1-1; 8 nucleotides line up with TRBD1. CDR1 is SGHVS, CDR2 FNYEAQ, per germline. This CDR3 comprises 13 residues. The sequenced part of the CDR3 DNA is TGTGCCAGCAGCGAAAACAGGGGGATACCA. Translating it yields CASSENRGIP. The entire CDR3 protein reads CASSENRGIPAFF.

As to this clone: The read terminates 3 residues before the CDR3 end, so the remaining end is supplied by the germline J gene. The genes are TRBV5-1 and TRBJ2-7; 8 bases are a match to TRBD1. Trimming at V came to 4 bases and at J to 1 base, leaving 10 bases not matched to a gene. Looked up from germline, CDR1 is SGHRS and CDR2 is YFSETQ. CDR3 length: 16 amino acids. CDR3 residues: CASSGDPGQVSYEQYF. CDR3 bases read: TGCGCCAGCAGCGGGGACCCGGGACAGGTATCCTACGAG.

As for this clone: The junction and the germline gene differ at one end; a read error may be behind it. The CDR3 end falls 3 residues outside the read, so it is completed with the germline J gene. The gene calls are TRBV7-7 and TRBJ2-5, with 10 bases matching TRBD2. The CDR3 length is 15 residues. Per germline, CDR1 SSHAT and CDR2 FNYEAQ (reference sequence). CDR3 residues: CASSFVAGGYETQYF. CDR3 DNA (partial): TGTGCTAGCAGCTTCGTAGCGGGGGGTTACGAGACC.

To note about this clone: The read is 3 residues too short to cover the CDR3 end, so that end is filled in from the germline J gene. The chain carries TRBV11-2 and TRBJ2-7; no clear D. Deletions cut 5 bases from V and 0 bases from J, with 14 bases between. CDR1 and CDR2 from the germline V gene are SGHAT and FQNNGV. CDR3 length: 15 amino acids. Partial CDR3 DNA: TGTGCCAGCAGCCGTCTAGACGGGTTCTCCTACGAG. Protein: CASSRLDGFSYE. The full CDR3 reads CASSRLDGFSYEQYF. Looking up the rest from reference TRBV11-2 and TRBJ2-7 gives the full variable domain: EAGVAQSPRYKIIEKRQSVAFWCNPISGHATLYWYQQILGQGPKLLIQFQNNGVVDDSQLPKDRFSAERLKGVDSTLKIQPAKLEDSAVYLCASSRLDGFSYEQYFGPGTRLTVT.

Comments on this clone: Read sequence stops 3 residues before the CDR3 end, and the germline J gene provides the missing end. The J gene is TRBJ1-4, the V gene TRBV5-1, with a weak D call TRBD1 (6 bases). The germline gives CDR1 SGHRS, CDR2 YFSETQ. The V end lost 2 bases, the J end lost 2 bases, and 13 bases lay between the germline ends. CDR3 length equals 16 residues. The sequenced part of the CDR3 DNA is TGCGCCAGCAGCTTACAGGGTGGGAGGACTAATGAAAAA. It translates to CASSLQGGRTNEK. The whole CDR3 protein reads CASSLQGGRTNEKLFF.

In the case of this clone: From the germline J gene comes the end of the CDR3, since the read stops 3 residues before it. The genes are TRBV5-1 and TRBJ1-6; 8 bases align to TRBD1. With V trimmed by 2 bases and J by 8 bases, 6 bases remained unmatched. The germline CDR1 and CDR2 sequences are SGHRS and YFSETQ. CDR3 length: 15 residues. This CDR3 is CASSFNRGLDSPLHF. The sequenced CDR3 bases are TGCGCCAGCAGCTTTAACAGGGGGTTAGATTCACCC.

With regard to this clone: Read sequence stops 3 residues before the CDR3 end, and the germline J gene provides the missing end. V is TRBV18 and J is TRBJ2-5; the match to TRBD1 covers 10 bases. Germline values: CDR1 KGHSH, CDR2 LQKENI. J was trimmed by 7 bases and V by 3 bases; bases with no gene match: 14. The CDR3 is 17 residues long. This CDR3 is CASSPRSDRGSKVTQYF. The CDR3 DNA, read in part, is TGTGCCAGCTCACCGAGATCGGACAGGGGGTCTAAAGTGACC.

The sequenced CDR3 bases are TGCAGTGCTCCAACACCCAAAGGCCCACCC. This gives the protein CSAPTPKGPP. The whole CDR3 reads CSAPTPKGPPLHF. V is TRBV20-1 and J is TRBJ1-6; D is unresolved. The sequence runs out 3 residues before the end of the CDR3; the remainder is reconstructed from the germline J gene. Germline CDR1 DFQATT, CDR2 SNEGSKA (reference sequence). The CDR3 is 13 residues long. V dropped 5 bases and J dropped 11 bases, with 16 bases sitting between them.

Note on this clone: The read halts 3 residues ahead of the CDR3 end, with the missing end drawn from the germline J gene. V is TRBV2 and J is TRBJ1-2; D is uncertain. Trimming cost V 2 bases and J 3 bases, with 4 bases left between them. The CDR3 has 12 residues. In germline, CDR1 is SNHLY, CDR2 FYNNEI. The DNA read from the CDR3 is TGTGCCAGCAGTGAACTCGACTATGGC. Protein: CASSELDYG. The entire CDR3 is CASSELDYGYTF.

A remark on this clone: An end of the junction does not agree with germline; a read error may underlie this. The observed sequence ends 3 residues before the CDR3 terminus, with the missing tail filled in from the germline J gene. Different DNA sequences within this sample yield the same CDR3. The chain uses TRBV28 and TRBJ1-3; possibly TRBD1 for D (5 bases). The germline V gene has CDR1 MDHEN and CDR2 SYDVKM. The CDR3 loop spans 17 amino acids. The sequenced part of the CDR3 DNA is TGTGCCAGCACGACCGGGGGGGGAATTACCTCTGGAAACACT. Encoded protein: CASTTGGGITSGNT. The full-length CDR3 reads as CASTTGGGITSGNTIYF.

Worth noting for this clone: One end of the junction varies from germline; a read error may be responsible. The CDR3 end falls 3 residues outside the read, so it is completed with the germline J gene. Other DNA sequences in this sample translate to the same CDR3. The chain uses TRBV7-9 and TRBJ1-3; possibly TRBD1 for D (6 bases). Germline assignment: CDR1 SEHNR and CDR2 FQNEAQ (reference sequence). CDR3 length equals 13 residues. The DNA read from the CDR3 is TGTGCCAGCAGCCCCGGGACATTAAACACG. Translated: CASSPGTLNT. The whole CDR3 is CASSPGTLNTIYF. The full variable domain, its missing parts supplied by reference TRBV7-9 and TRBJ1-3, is DTGVSQNPRHKITKRGQNVTFRCDPISEHNRLYWYRQTLGQGPEFLTYFQNEAQLEKSRLLSDRFSAERPKGSFSTLEIQRTEQGDSAMYLCASSPGTLNTIYFGEGSWLTVV.

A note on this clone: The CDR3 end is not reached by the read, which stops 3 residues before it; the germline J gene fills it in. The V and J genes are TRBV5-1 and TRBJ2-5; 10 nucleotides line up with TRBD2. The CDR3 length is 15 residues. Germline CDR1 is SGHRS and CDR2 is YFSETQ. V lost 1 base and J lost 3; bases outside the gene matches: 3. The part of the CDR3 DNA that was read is TGCGCCAGCAGCTTGATTAGCGGGGGGAAAGAGACC. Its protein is CASSLISGGKET. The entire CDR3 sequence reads CASSLISGGKETQYF.

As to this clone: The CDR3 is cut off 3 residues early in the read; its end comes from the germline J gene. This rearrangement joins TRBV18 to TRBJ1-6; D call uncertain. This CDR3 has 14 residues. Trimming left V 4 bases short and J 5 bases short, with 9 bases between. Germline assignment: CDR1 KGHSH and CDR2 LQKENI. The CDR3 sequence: CASSQETNNSPLHF. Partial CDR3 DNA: TGTGCCAGCTCACAGGAGACAAATAATTCACCC.

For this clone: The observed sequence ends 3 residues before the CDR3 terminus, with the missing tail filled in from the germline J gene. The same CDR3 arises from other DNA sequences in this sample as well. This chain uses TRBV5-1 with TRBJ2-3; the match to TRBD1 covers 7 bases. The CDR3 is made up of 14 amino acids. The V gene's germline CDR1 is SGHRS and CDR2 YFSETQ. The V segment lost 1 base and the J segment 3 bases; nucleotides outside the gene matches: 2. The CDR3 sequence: CASSLSGGTDTQYF. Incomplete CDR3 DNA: TGCGCCAGCAGCTTGTCAGGGGGAACAGATACG.

The CDR3 spells CARQGAVTQYF. The DNA read from the CDR3 is TGTGCCCGGCAGGGGGCCGTGACC. The V and J genes are TRBV30 and TRBJ2-5; 8 bases align to TRBD1. Read data end 3 residues before the CDR3 end; the end is taken from the germline J gene. Germline V gives CDR1 GTSNPN, CDR2 SVGIG (reference sequence). The CDR3 extends over 11 amino acids. V shed 8 bases, J shed 7 bases, and the junction held 6 bases outside the gene matches.

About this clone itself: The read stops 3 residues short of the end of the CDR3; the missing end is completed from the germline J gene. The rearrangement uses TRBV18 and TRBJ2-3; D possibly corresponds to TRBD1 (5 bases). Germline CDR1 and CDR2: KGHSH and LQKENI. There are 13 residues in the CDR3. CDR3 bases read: TGTGCCAGCTCACCCTGGGGCCCTGAGACG. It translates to CASSPWGPET. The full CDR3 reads CASSPWGPETQYF. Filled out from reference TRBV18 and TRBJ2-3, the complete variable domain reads NAGVMQNPRHLVRRRGQEARLRCSPMKGHSHVYWYRQLPEEGLKFMVYLQKENIIDESGMPKERFSAEFPKEGPSILRIQQVVRGDSAAYFCASSPWGPETQYFGPGTRLTVL.

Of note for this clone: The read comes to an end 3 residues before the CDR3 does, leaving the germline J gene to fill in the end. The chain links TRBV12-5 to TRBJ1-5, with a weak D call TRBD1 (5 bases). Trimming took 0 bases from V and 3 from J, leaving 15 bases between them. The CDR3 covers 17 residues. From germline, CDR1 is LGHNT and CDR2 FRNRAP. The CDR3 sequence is CASGLVLGRDFNQPQHF. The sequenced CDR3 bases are TGTGCTAGTGGTTTGGTTTTGGGCAGGGACTTCAATCAGCCC.

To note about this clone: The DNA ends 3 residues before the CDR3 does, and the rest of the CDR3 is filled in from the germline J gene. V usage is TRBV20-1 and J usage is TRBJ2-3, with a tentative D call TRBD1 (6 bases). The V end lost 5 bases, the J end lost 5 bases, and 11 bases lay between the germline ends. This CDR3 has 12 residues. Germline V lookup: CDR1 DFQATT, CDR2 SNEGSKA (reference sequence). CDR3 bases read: TGCAGTGCTGTGGGGGCCGGAGATACG. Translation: CSAVGAGDT. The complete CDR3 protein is CSAVGAGDTQYF.